Presented here are 27 T cell receptor delta chains from one specimen sequenced in a study of Vδ1+ human thymocytes. These receptors have no identified antigens. General study results and limits: Thymic TRG and TRD repertoires appeared highly polyclonal, with Gaussian CDR3 length distributions.

The template was reverse-transcribed extracted RNA. Multiplex PCR used pooled V-gene forward primers and a constant-region reverse primer to amplify CDR3s. TCRdb re-called clones from the multiplex PCR reads via CATT. The top ten hold roughly 0.46% of the sample, which has more than 50,000 delta-chain clones, roughly 15% seen once. Sequenced material: Vdelta1+ gamma-delta thymocytes from the thymus. Indicated subset: FACS-sorted CD3+ TCRalphabeta- TCRVdelta1+ TCRVdelta2- thymocytes. These receptors were taken from a boy in the first two years of life who had congenital heart surgery.

This chain links TRDV1 with TRDJ1, with TRDD3 identical over 9 bases. Germline CDR1 and CDR2: TSWWSYY and QGS. The ends lost 0 bases at V and 0 bases at J; junction bases unmatched: 11. The CDR3 consists of 19 residues. The CDR3 loop is CALGELFYTGGKYTDKLIF. DNA for the CDR3: TGTGCTCTTGGGGAACTCTTCTACACTGGGGGAAAATACACCGATAAACTCATCTTT.

This clone has a handful of counts. The chain recombines TRDV1 with TRDJ1; 7 bases line up with TRDD3. The germline CDR1 and CDR2 sequences are TSWWSYY and QGS. The V segment lost 1 base and the J segment 5 bases; nucleotides outside the gene matches: 16. The CDR3 has 18 residues. The CDR3 DNA reads TGTGCTCTTGGGGAACGGAGTCCCCCCCTTGTACTGGGGGATAAACTCATCTTT. Translation: CALGERSPPLVLGDKLIF.

This chain links TRDV2 with TRDJ1; 7 positions match TRDD3. The V gene end was trimmed by 4 bases and the J gene end by 2 bases; junction bases not matched to a gene: 27. This CDR3 is built from 21 residues. CDR1 and CDR2 from the germline V gene are GEAIGNYY and EKD. The CDR3, as DNA: TGTGCCTGTGATACGCTTGGGATACTTAACTGGGGATCTTCTGGGACCGATAAACTCATCTTT. This gives the protein CACDTLGILNWGSSGTDKLIF.

This clone was found a few times. The V gene is TRDV1, the J gene TRDJ1; D perhaps matches TRDD3 (5 bases). The germline CDR1 and CDR2 sequences are TSWWSYY and QGS. This CDR3 is 18 amino acids long. V lost 1 base, J lost 1 base, and 19 bases lay in between. Here the CDR3 DNA reads TGTGCTCTTGGGGAACGGGACCCATCCTGGGTTTCCACCGATAAACTCATCTTT. This codes for CALGERDPSWVSTDKLIF.

V is TRDV1 and J is TRDJ1; perhaps TRDD2 as D (6 bases). The CDR3 covers 15 residues. The germline gives CDR1 TSWWSYY, CDR2 QGS. With 1 base removed from V and 8 bases from J, the gap between germline ends came to 17 bases. As DNA, the CDR3 is TGTGCTCTTGGGGAACCCCCTTCCCACGCAAAAAAACTCATCTTT. This codes for CALGEPPSHAKKLIF.

This clone was seen more than once but under ten times. This chain uses TRDV1 with TRDJ1, with D maybe TRDD2 (6 bases). This CDR3 spans 19 amino acids. Looked up from germline, CDR1 is TSWWSYY and CDR2 is QGS. With 1 base removed from V and 2 bases from J, the gap between germline ends came to 23 bases. The CDR3 region is CALGEPRPTETGRTDKLIF. CDR3 nucleotides: TGTGCTCTTGGGGAACCACGTCCTACGGAGACTGGTAGGACCGATAAACTCATCTTT.

This chain uses TRDV1 with TRDJ1; 10 nucleotides align to TRDD3. The J segment lost 0 bases and the V segment lost 4 bases, leaving 23 bases of the junction unmatched. The CDR3 runs 22 residues. Germline CDR1 is TSWWSYY and CDR2 is QGS. CDR3 sequence: CALGAVPPREWGIPRHTDKLIF. The DNA of the CDR3 is TGTGCTCTTGGGGCGGTCCCACCCCGGGAATGGGGGATACCCCGCCACACCGATAAACTCATCTTT.

This sequence joins TRDV1 and TRDJ1; 10 bases match TRDD3. Germline V gene data show CDR1 as TSWWSYY and CDR2 as QGS. J lost 3 bases, V lost 4 bases, and 23 bases had no gene match. The CDR3 spans 21 residues. The CDR3 sequence: CALGVLISYSGGIRSSDKLIF. CDR3 bases: TGTGCTCTTGGGGTCTTAATTTCCTACTCAGGGGGGATACGGTCGTCCGATAAACTCATCTTT.

This clone has just a few counts. The chain employs TRDV1 and TRDJ1; D gene uncertain. Trimming pared 1 base from V and 2 bases from J, leaving 8 bases between. The CDR3 has 14 amino acids. CDR1 TSWWSYY and CDR2 QGS come from the germline V gene. The CDR3 region is CALGERSWTDKLIF. DNA of the CDR3: TGTGCTCTTGGGGAACGGTCCTGGACCGATAAACTCATCTTT.

This clone was seen only once. The chain joins TRDV1 to TRDJ1; 8 nucleotides match TRDD3. The CDR3 runs 16 residues. Losses at the gene ends were 4 bases for V and 0 bases for J; bases not matched to a gene: 7. Per the germline V gene, CDR1 is TSWWSYY and CDR2 is QGS. The chain's CDR3 is CALGVTWGTYTDKLIF. CDR3 bases: TGTGCTCTTGGGGTAACCTGGGGGACCTACACCGATAAACTCATCTTT.

There are a few counts of this clone. The V and J genes are TRDV1 and TRDJ1, with a weak D call TRDD2 (5 bases). CDR3 length: 21 amino acids. The V end lost 0 bases, the J end lost 8 bases, and 34 bases lay between the germline ends. Germline CDR1 is TSWWSYY and CDR2 is QGS. The CDR3 protein is CALGELVPYRPFTNGSPKLIF. CDR3 nucleotides: TGTGCTCTTGGGGAACTTGTCCCCTACCGCCCTTTTACCAACGGATCCCCAAAACTCATCTTT.

This rearrangement joins TRDV1 to TRDJ1; 8 nucleotides align to TRDD3. The CDR3 is made up of 23 amino acids. J lost 0 bases, V lost 2 bases, and 26 bases had no gene match. The germline gives CDR1 TSWWSYY, CDR2 QGS. In nucleotides, the CDR3 is TGTGCTCTTGGGGAAAAGGCTTCCCCTTGGGGGATTACGTCGACAATTTACACCGATAAACTCATCTTT. It encodes CALGEKASPWGITSTIYTDKLIF.

This clone has a handful of counts. The rearrangement uses TRDV1 and TRDJ1, with TRDD3 matching over 7 bases. The junction had 5 bases not matched to a gene; V was cut back by 1 base and J by 9 bases. Germline CDR1 is TSWWSYY and CDR2 is QGS. The CDR3 spans 13 residues. CDR3 sequence reads: CALGERRTGELIF. Written as DNA, the CDR3 is TGTGCTCTTGGGGAACGGCGTACTGGGGAACTCATCTTT.

The chain is built from TRDV1 and TRDJ1, with 13 bases that match TRDD3. The CDR3 sequence is 24 residues long. V was clipped by 5 bases and J by 3 bases; unmatched bases: 30. Germline lookup yields CDR1 TSWWSYY and CDR2 QGS. CDR3 sequence reads: CALGKAPLFHTLSTGGYASDKLIF. The CDR3 DNA is TGTGCTCTTGGGAAGGCCCCTTTATTCCACACCCTAAGTACTGGGGGATACGCGTCCGATAAACTCATCTTT.

This clone was counted only a few times. The chain links TRDV1 to TRDJ1, with 8 bases matching TRDD3. The CDR3 has 20 residues. Unmatched junction bases numbered 15, after V lost 0 bases and J lost 0 bases. Germline V gene sequence: CDR1 TSWWSYY, CDR2 QGS. CDR3 nucleotides: TGTGCTCTTGGGGAACTTGGGATATTCTACTGGGGGGCTTACACCGATAAACTCATCTTT. This sequence encodes CALGELGIFYWGAYTDKLIF.

The chain recombines TRDV1 with TRDJ1, with 12 bases aligning to TRDD3. CDR3 length equals 24 residues. V was pared by 1 base and J by 6 bases, with 30 bases of the junction left unmatched. Germline CDR1 TSWWSYY, CDR2 QGS. The CDR3 coding sequence is TGTGCTCTTGGGGAACCTCCTTCCTACATTTACTGGGGGATACTTGCCTCCGATCAAAATAAACTCATCTTT. Its translation: CALGEPPSYIYWGILASDQNKLIF.

The chain has TRDV1 and TRDJ1; 9 positions agree with TRDD3. Looked up from germline, CDR1 is TSWWSYY and CDR2 is QGS. The V gene end was trimmed by 1 base and the J gene end by 2 bases; junction bases not matched to a gene: 23. The CDR3 spans 22 residues. The CDR3 nucleotides read TGTGCTCTTGGGGAACCTCACTCGGCGACTGGGGGACCCCCCTCGGCAACCGATAAACTCATCTTT. Residues: CALGEPHSATGGPPSATDKLIF.

On this clone itself: The sample holds other DNA sequences that translate to the same CDR3. The chain has TRDV2 and TRDJ1; 7 bases line up with TRDD3. The CDR3 contains 16 residues. V gave up 0 bases and J gave up 2 bases; unmatched junction bases: 8. The V gene's germline CDR1 is GEAIGNYY and CDR2 EKD. The DNA for the CDR3 is TGTGCCTGTGACACCGGGCTGGGGGCCTCAACCGATAAACTCATCTTT. Encoded protein: CACDTGLGASTDKLIF.

The chain has TRDV1 and TRDJ1, with TRDD3 matching over 8 bases. The CDR3 loop spans 20 amino acids. V gave up 5 bases and J gave up 6 bases; unmatched junction bases: 26. Germline V CDR1 and CDR2: TSWWSYY, QGS. The CDR3 DNA follows: TGTGCTCTTGGGACGGCCTTCCGGGTAACCGGGGATACTCGGTTCCATAAACTCATCTTT. The encoded protein is CALGTAFRVTGDTRFHKLIF.

The V gene is TRDV1, the J gene TRDJ1; TRDD3 matches at 9 bases. The CDR3 totals 20 residues. CDR1 and CDR2 (germline): TSWWSYY, QGS. J was trimmed by 3 bases and V by 0 bases; bases with no gene match: 17. In DNA form, the CDR3 reads TGTGCTCTTGGGGAACTAAGCACCCATAAAGGGGGATACAGGGCCGATAAACTCATCTTT. Residues: CALGELSTHKGGYRADKLIF.

The rearrangement joins TRDV1 to TRDJ1; 10 bases are shared with TRDD3. V dropped 2 bases and J dropped 0; count of bases not matched to a gene: 36. Germline V lookup: CDR1 TSWWSYY, CDR2 QGS. This CDR3 spans 27 amino acids. CDR3 protein: CALGERPTFYTNFPSSTGGFYTDKLIF. The CDR3, as DNA: TGTGCTCTTGGGGAAAGGCCCACCTTCTACACCAACTTTCCCAGTAGTACTGGGGGATTCTACACCGATAAACTCATCTTT.

This clone was observed a handful of times. The V gene is TRDV1, the J gene TRDJ1, with TRDD3 identical over 7 bases. Germline assignment: CDR1 TSWWSYY and CDR2 QGS. The CDR3 has 15 amino acids. V gave up 3 bases and J gave up 7 bases; unmatched junction bases: 11. Here the CDR3 reads CALGDLYRGMAKLIF. The CDR3 bases are TGTGCTCTTGGGGACCTCTATCGGGGGATGGCTAAACTCATCTTT.

This clone has a handful of counts. This sequence joins TRDV1 and TRDJ1; 9 bases map to TRDD3. V was pared by 8 bases and J by 6 bases, with 7 bases of the junction left unmatched. The CDR3 is 13 residues long. From germline, CDR1 is TSWWSYY and CDR2 QGS. The CDR3 loop is CALRRVGDNKLIF. As DNA, the CDR3 is TGTGCTCTTCGGAGGGTGGGGGATAATAAACTCATCTTT.

The chain couples TRDV1 to TRDJ2, with 10 bases aligning to TRDD3. Trimming cost V 5 bases and J 1 base; bases outside gene matches: 19. The CDR3 loop spans 21 amino acids. CDR1 is TSWWSYY and CDR2 is QGS in the germline V gene. The CDR3 DNA is TGTGCTCTTGGGAATACAGCTCCTTACTGGGGGATCCCGAATTTGACAGCACAACTCTTCTTT. It translates to CALGNTAPYWGIPNLTAQLFF.

The chain is built from TRDV1 and TRDJ1, with 9 bases fitting TRDD3. With V trimmed by 0 bases and J by 0 bases, 29 bases remained unmatched. The germline gives CDR1 TSWWSYY, CDR2 QGS. This CDR3 has 25 residues. CDR3: CALGELGVTGEYWGNLLGYTDKLIF. DNA of the CDR3: TGTGCTCTTGGGGAACTAGGAGTTACGGGGGAATACTGGGGGAACCTGTTGGGGTACACCGATAAACTCATCTTT.

This chain links TRDV1 with TRDJ1; D not certain. Germline assignment: CDR1 TSWWSYY and CDR2 QGS. Trimming removed 7 bases at V and 1 base at J, with 13 bases between. The CDR3 covers 14 residues. This CDR3 is CALADSTATDKLIF. The CDR3 region has the DNA TGTGCTCTTGCGGATTCTACGGCCACCGATAAACTCATCTTT.

The chain employs TRDV1 and TRDJ1; D is tentatively TRDD2 or TRDD3 (5 bases each). There are 20 residues in the CDR3. Trimming stripped 4 bases from V and 0 bases from J, with 27 bases between. Germline-derived CDR1 and CDR2 are TSWWSYY and QGS. The CDR3 bases are TGTGCTCTTGGGGGTAGACTTCCCTCCTGGAACTCTGGGTACACCGATAAACTCATCTTT. This gives the protein CALGGRLPSWNSGYTDKLIF.